This T cell receptor beta chain was found in a study of T cells after yellow fever vaccination. Background on the study: SMART-Seq v4 Ultra Low Input served to prepare low-cell-number fractions.

Comments on this clonotype: Its target is unknown.

Overall study findings and caveats: Researchers report a weaker secondary response that nonetheless peaked faster, day 5 versus 15. Clonotypes found in both CD4 and CD8 compartments made up a small share.

Synthesis of TCR cDNA relied on 5'RACE template switching, which attached a universal primer site and UMIs. Each CDR3 protein is one row after TCRdb ran MiXCR on the 5' RACE reads. The table shows approximately 550,000 distinct CDR3 sequences, with roughly 14% occurring only once. Sequences were derived from PBMCs, sampled on the day of the yellow fever booster vaccination. The clonotype originates from a man between 25 and 39 years old who received the YFV17D yellow fever vaccine.

The CDR3 loop is CASSAGTSGRRYEQFF. The CDR3 DNA is TGTGCCAGCAGCGCCGGGACTAGCGGGAGGAGGTATGAGCAGTTCTTC. This chain uses TRBV7-2 with TRBJ2-1; 15 positions agree with TRBD2. Germline CDR1 is SGHTA and CDR2 is FQGNSA. Trimming took 5 bases from V and 8 from J; bases not matched to a gene: 7. There are 16 residues in the CDR3.